Listed below are T cell receptor beta chains from one sample, sequenced in a study of shared clonotypes between healthy human individuals. Using immunoSEQ multiplex PCR, the repertoire was profiled, and TCRdb retains in-frame clones only, with some absent. The sample lists about 2 million clones; about 94% were seen once. Sequencing used naive CD8+ T cells sorted from blood. All receptors come from a man in his late teens or twenties in good health. CDR3s include the opening cysteine and the closing phenylalanine or tryptophan. The order of the fields is CDR3 length, D gene, V gene, CDR3 protein. D genes are given only for firm matches.

>15|TRBD2|TRBV4-1
CASSQGLAGGNEQFF
>14|TRBD1|TRBV5-6
CASSFQGAYDGYTF
>14|.|TRBV30
CARSAGVGTGELFF
>13|.|TRBV4-3
CASSPLEGSGYTF
>17|TRBD2|TRBV29-1
CSVEDPQGGAPYNEQFF
>12|.|TRBV30
CAWSFMNTEAFF
>15|.|TRBV2
CASSDPDSPLDEQFF
>12|.|TRBV27
CASRGTSYEQYF
>17|.|TRBV9
CASSVGGVIGLNTEAFF
>13|.|TRBV27
CASSGVESYEQYF
>15|.|TRBV6-1
CASSDVSEASTEAFF
>16|.|TRBV10-3
CAISESPGPSNQPQHF
>13|TRBD2|TRBV5-1
CASRYGTTYEQYF
>14|.|TRBV6-5
CASSYGWGDEKLFF
>13|.|TRBV28
CASSFRADGKLFF
>15|.|TRBV5-1
CASSSEGNDGEKLFF
>14|.|TRBV6-5
CASSRSSSTDTQYF
>15|.|TRBV2
CASSEPRDLHSPLHF
>15|.|TRBV28
CASSTLTGTFPEAFF
>14|TRBD2|TRBV11-2
CASSLPGLENEQYF
>14|.|TRBV5-6
CASSLETGSTEAFF
>13|.|TRBV11-2
CASSLRGAYEQYF
>16|.|TRBV11-2
CASTLGGAWATDTQYF
>12|.|TRBV7-9
CASSPVHRGYTF
>14|.|TRBV7-9
CASSLGSSSYEQYF
>13|TRBD1|TRBV7-9
CASGTGNDNVLTF
>14|.|TRBV7-8
CASSNESLRDGYTF
>16|.|TRBV4-3
CASSQVEGVGYNEQFF
>15|.|TRBV2
CASSEGWTAPDTQYF
>14|.|TRBV9
CASSVGLENTEAFF
>17|.|TRBV7-9
CASSSLGVLYKGYEQYF
>14|.|TRBV6-1
CASSESAGSYEQYF
>14|.|TRBV19
CASSIDQANYGYTF
>15|TRBD2|TRBV7-9
CASSLLGLAGDEQFF
>13|.|TRBV19
CASSISAYYEQYF
>14|TRBD1|TRBV9
CASSPGGEFTEAFF
>14|.|TRBV27
CASTGQKNTGELFF
>12|TRBD2|TRBV27
CASSPLAGVQFF
>13|TRBD1|TRBV30
CAWNQGVEETQYF
>14|.|TRBV29-1
CSVEDRLLRWEQYF
>15|.|TRBV28
CASSPWGTARETQYF
>15|.|TRBV7-8
CASSFDRRETYEQYF
>15|.|TRBV10-3
CAIRPGDLTKETQYF
>14|.|TRBV14
CASSLEIGAYEQYF
>15|.|TRBV27
CASTERTSPRNEQFF